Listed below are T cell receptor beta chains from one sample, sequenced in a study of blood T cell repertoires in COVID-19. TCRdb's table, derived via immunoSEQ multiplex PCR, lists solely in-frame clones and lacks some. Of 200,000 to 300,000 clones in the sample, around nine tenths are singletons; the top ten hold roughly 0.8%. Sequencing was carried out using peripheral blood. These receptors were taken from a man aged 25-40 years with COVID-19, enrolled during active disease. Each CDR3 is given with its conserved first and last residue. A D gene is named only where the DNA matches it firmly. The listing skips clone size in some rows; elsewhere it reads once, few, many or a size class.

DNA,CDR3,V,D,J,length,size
TGTGCCAGCAGTTTAATGACTAGCGGGGGGGGTGAGCAGTTCTTC,CASSLMTSGGGEQFF,TRBV27,TRBD2,TRBJ2-1,15,-
TGTGCCAGCAGCTTCGGCGGGGGGACTAACACAGATACGCAGTATTTT,CASSFGGGTNTDTQYF,TRBV11-3,TRBD2,TRBJ2-3,16,-
TGTGCCAGCAGCCGGCTACAGGGTTCTAACTATGGCTACACCTTC,CASSRLQGSNYGYTF,TRBV14,-,TRBJ1-2,15,-
TGTGCCAGCAGCATGAGTACTGATACGCAGTATTTT,CASSMSTDTQYF,TRBV5-5,-,TRBJ2-3,12,once
TGTGCCAGCAGCCGTCCCGTGGGGGGGCAGTACTTC,CASSRPVGGQYF,TRBV21-1,-,TRBJ2-7,12,-
TGCGCCAGCGCCCCGGGACTAGCGGGGGGTGTAGCCAAAAACATTCAGTACTTC,CASAPGLAGGVAKNIQYF,TRBV4-1,TRBD2,TRBJ2-4,18,-
TGTGCCAGCAGCGTCAGAGCGGGGCCGGTGGATGAAACGGCTCCCTATGGCTACACCTTC,CASSVRAGPVDETAPYGYTF,TRBV9,-,TRBJ1-2,20,-
TGTGCCAGCAGTGAGGCCCCGGACAGAACTGGAAACACCATATATTTT,CASSEAPDRTGNTIYF,TRBV6-1,-,TRBJ1-3,16,-
TGCGCCAGCAGCTTGCTGCTAGGGACAGGGAAGGTGAACACTGAAGCTTTCTTT,CASSLLLGTGKVNTEAFF,TRBV5-1,TRBD1,TRBJ1-1,18,-
TGTGCCAGTAGTATACCAGGGCAGCCCCAGCATTTT,CASSIPGQPQHF,TRBV19,-,TRBJ1-5,12,-
TGTGCCAGTAGTATAGTGGGCCAGGGAAGTGTTGGCTACACCTTC,CASSIVGQGSVGYTF,TRBV19,-,TRBJ1-2,15,-
TGTGCCAGCAGCGTAGATTCTGGGACAGGGGTATACGAGCAGTACTTC,CASSVDSGTGVYEQYF,TRBV9,TRBD1,TRBJ2-7,16,few
TGTGCCAGCAGTAGTGGAGCGGATACGCAGTATTTT,CASSSGADTQYF,TRBV12-3/TRBV12-4,-,TRBJ2-3,12,-
TGTGCCAGTAGTATAGAGCTAACCGACAATGAGCAGTTCTTC,CASSIELTDNEQFF,TRBV19,-,TRBJ2-1,14,once
TGTGCCAGCAGTCCGGGACAGGTACCAACTGGCGCTTTCTTT,CASSPGQVPTGAFF,TRBV2,TRBD1,TRBJ1-1,14,-
TGTGCCAGCAGCTCCGGTGGCAATGAGCAGTTCTTC,CASSSGGNEQFF,TRBV7-6,-,TRBJ2-1,12,-
TGTGCCAGCAGCCGTCAACCCGGCGGGGTAACCACCGGGGAGCTGTTTTTT,CASSRQPGGVTTGELFF,TRBV11-2,-,TRBJ2-2,17,-